This T cell receptor beta chain emerged from a study of T cells after yellow fever vaccination. Whole-study results and caveats: A weaker secondary response peaked on day 5, the primary on day 15. The booster saw the reappearance of most primary-vaccination clones (around 95% CD4, almost 90% CD8).

This CDR3 spans 16 amino acids. In germline, CDR1 is MGHRA, CDR2 YSYEKL. Between the trimmed V and J ends, which lost 0 bases and 4 bases, there was a span of 10 bases. TCRdb recomputed calls from the 5' RACE reads with MiXCR, one row per CDR3 protein. Among about 350,000 distinct CDR3 sequences listed, roughly 4.3% were seen once. As regards this clonotype: Antigen unknown.

The TCR originated in a man aged 18 to 30 who received the YFV17D yellow fever vaccine. The sample here was PBMCs, taken 5 days after the yellow fever booster vaccination. The gene calls are TRBV4-1 and TRBJ2-6; maybe TRBD2 (6 bases). The CDR3 bases are TGCGCCAGCAGCCAAGAGGGAGGTAACGGGGCCAACGTCCTGACTTTC. Its translation is CASSQEGGNGANVLTF.